The sequence of this TCR beta chain was determined in a study of cytomegalovirus exposure and HLA in healthy donors. The CDR3 loop spans 16 amino acids. The ends were cut back, 3 bases at V and 2 bases at J, with 17 bases in the middle. In germline, CDR1 is GTSNPN, CDR2 SVGIG (reference sequence). This clone was observed a single time. PCR employed 60 Vbeta and 13 Jbeta primers. The method was immunoSEQ multiplex PCR; TCRdb's version includes in-frame clones alone and lacks a portion of them. This sample has approximately 140,000 clones, with 76% found just once. This TCR was recovered from a man aged 18 to 35 in good health and CMV-seronegative. The sample taken for sequencing was PBMCs. The V gene is TRBV30, the J gene TRBJ1-5; no reliable D call. CDR3 DNA sequence: TGTGCCTGGAGAATGAGAGGGCCGTTGGGCAATCAGCCCCAGCATTTT. This gives the protein CAWRMRGPLGNQPQHF.